These T cell receptor beta chains were read from a single sample in a study of T cell changes during pregnancy in multiple sclerosis. Sequencing used immunoSEQ multiplex PCR; TCRdb keeps in-frame clones, though not all of them. The table lists about 60,000 clones, around 91% of them singletons. Source: peripheral blood, taken in the third trimester of pregnancy. These receptors were obtained from a female donor in good health, enrolled as a control in a pregnancy study. CDR3s leave out the opening cysteine and the closing phenylalanine or tryptophan. Clone sizes are given selectively: once, few, many, or a class where the clone is expanded.

TRBV9	11	TRBJ2-7	NA	ASSGPPSYEQY
TRBV5-1	14	TRBJ1-4	NA	ASSPKGGADNEKLF
TRBV27	17	TRBJ2-3	NA	ASSLGLAGGPKVADTQY
TRBV11-2	13	TRBJ1-1	few	ASTSGAGVTTEAF
TRBV10-3	13	TRBJ1-2	NA	AISEGGALWSGYT
TRBV19	13	TRBJ1-4	NA	ASSAPGQGNEKLF
TRBV2	10	TRBJ1-1	NA	ASSDEGSEAF
TRBV7-2	11	TRBJ1-1	NA	ASRSWGGTEAF
TRBV19	13	TRBJ2-3	once	ASSRTSGEGHTQY
TRBV5-8	12	TRBJ1-1	NA	ASSLVLGDTEAF
TRBV4-3	13	TRBJ1-4	NA	ASSQDSGGGEKLF
TRBV30	13	TRBJ1-2	NA	AWSARQGRYQGYT
TRBV5-5	13	TRBJ2-5	NA	ASSLAPTNQETQY
TRBV5-1	13	TRBJ2-1	NA	ASSSSGVSYNEQF
TRBV25-1	9	TRBJ2-7	NA	ASSRGHEQY
TRBV30	12	TRBJ1-6	NA	AWSGGQGNSPLH
TRBV7-6	12	TRBJ2-1	NA	ASSARTSRNEQF
TRBV29-1	12	TRBJ2-7	NA	STSGDSSTYEQY
TRBV25-1	12	TRBJ1-2	NA	ASSELGRNYGYT
TRBV30	11	TRBJ1-2	NA	AWRIDANYGYT
TRBV4-3	14	TRBJ2-5	NA	ASSLTIDRVQETQY
TRBV19	10	TRBJ2-1	NA	ASGTGGNEQF
TRBV11-2	12	TRBJ2-7	NA	ASSLGTETYEQY
TRBV7-9	13	TRBJ1-1	NA	ASSLASAGGTEAF
TRBV7-6	11	TRBJ2-7	NA	ASSIRTGLEQY
TRBV30	12	TRBJ1-3	NA	AWKGRESGNTIY
TRBV10-3	13	TRBJ2-2	NA	AISGGRGSTGELF